This T cell receptor (beta chain) was identified in a study of shared clonotypes between healthy human individuals. Study conclusions and caveats: Sequencing of the sorted subsets was shown by rarefaction to be incomplete despite large depth.

With 0 bases removed from V and 2 bases from J, the gap between germline ends came to 10 bases. Germline CDR1 reads LGHNA; CDR2 reads YNFKEQ. CDR3 size: 15 residues. About this clone itself: Its target is not known.

Produced via immunoSEQ multiplex PCR; TCRdb's table is partial and in-frame only. The table lists about 1 million clones, around 76% of them singletons. The clonotype comes from a young man in good health. Sample: memory CD4+ T cells sorted from blood. The subset denotes: CD45RA-negative fraction. The rearrangement joins TRBV4-2 to TRBJ2-5; D ambiguous. Here the CDR3 reads CASSQEMSLQETQYF. The DNA of the CDR3 is TGTGCCAGCAGCCAAGAAATGAGTTTGCAAGAGACCCAGTACTTC.